A single sample gave rise to the 14 T cell receptor beta chains below, sequenced in a study of PD-1 blockade in classical Hodgkin lymphoma. The patients all showed relapse after autologous stem cell transplantation, while their brentuximab vedotin exposure varied. TCRdb's copy holds only in-frame clones and misses some; the assay was immunoSEQ multiplex PCR. This table holds tens of thousands of clones, 60% to 75% found once. The input for sequencing was peripheral blood mononuclear cells (PBMCs), taken at baseline. Receptors originate from a human donor with classical Hodgkin lymphoma.

This chain uses TRBV19 with TRBJ2-2, with 10 nucleotides matching TRBD1. Germline trimming cut 5 bases from V and 5 bases from J; bases unmatched to any gene: 11. The CDR3 runs 17 residues. CDR1 LNHDA and CDR2 SQIVND come from the germline V gene (reference sequence). In DNA, the CDR3 is TGTGCCAGTAGTGATCCCGACAGGGGGCTGAGGACCGGGGAGCTGTTTTTT. Protein: CASSDPDRGLRTGELFF. The full variable domain, with the rest looked up from reference TRBV19 and TRBJ2-2, is DGGITQSPKYLFRKEGQNVTLSCEQNLNHDAMYWYRQDPGQGLRLIYYSQIVNDFQKGDIAEGYSVSREKKESFPLTVTSAQKNPTAFYLCASSDPDRGLRTGELFFGEGSRLTVL.

The rearrangement joins TRBV6-5 to TRBJ2-5, with a weak D call TRBD1 (5 bases). The last part of the DNA fits TRBJ2-7 better; the J call may be wrong. The germline V gene encodes CDR1 MNHEY and CDR2 SVGAGI. The CDR3 totals 12 residues. CDR3 coding DNA: TGTGCCAGCAGTACAGGTACCTACGAGCAGTACTTC. Amino acids: CASSTGTYEQYF.

The genes are TRBV15 and TRBJ1-5, with D hard to call. Germline V gives CDR1 LNHNV, CDR2 YYDKDF (reference sequence). The CDR3 is 15 residues long. V lost 1 base, J lost 0 bases, and 7 bases lay in between. Here the CDR3 DNA reads TGTGCCACCAGCAGAGTGGTTTATAGCAATCAGCCCCAGCATTTT. Amino acids: CATSRVVYSNQPQHF. Full variable domain (remainder filled in from reference TRBV15 and TRBJ1-5): DAMVIQNPRYQVTQFGKPVTLSCSQTLNHNVMYWYQQKSSQAPKLLFHYYDKDFNNEADTPDNFQSRRPNTSFCFLDIRSPGLGDTAMYLCATSRVVYSNQPQHFGDGTRLSIL.

This chain joins TRBV2 and TRBJ2-1; 7 nucleotides agree with TRBD1. V dropped 5 bases and J dropped 7; count of bases not matched to a gene: 11. The CDR3 totals 15 residues. Per the germline V gene, CDR1 is SNHLY and CDR2 is FYNNEI. The CDR3, as DNA: TGTGCCAGCAGTCGGCTCCAAGGGGGCGGTAATGAGCAGTTCTTC. It yields the protein CASSRLQGGGNEQFF.

This rearrangement joins TRBV9 to TRBJ1-1, with D unclear. V dropped 0 bases and J dropped 0 bases, with 9 bases sitting between them. The germline V gene has CDR1 SGDLS and CDR2 YYNGEE. This CDR3 has 15 amino acids. CDR3 bases: TGTGCCAGCAGCGTAGGGGAGTTCATGAACACTGAAGCTTTCTTT. Protein product: CASSVGEFMNTEAFF.

The J gene is TRBJ1-1, the V gene TRBV10-3, with D perhaps TRBD1 (5 bases). The CDR3 has 12 amino acids. Deletions cut 2 bases from V and 4 bases from J, with 5 bases between. Germline V gene sequence: CDR1 ENHRY, CDR2 SYGVKD. The CDR3: CAISERGTEAFF. In DNA, the CDR3 is TGTGCCATCAGTGAGAGGGGCACTGAAGCTTTCTTT.

By proportion, this clone is medium-sized. The V call is TRBV5-6, the J call TRBJ2-1, with TRBD2 matching 7 bases. This CDR3 is 18 amino acids long. Germline lookup yields CDR1 SGHDT and CDR2 YYEEEE. The ends lost 0 bases at V and 3 bases at J; junction bases unmatched: 12. The CDR3 DNA sequence: TGTGCCAGCAGCTTGGCCTTCCGGTCAGGGACTAACTACAATGAGCAGTTCTTC. Its translation: CASSLAFRSGTNYNEQFF.

The J gene is TRBJ1-2, the V gene TRBV5-1, with TRBD1 matching over 7 bases. V lost 4 bases and J lost 2; bases outside the gene matches: 8. From germline, CDR1 is SGHRS and CDR2 YFSETQ. This CDR3 is built from 15 residues. CDR3 sequence reads: CASSPIGTVNYGYTF. CDR3 DNA sequence: TGCGCCAGCAGCCCTATTGGGACAGTCAACTATGGCTACACCTTC.

J is TRBJ1-2 and V is TRBV15; 7 positions match TRBD1. Germline loops: CDR1 LNHNV, CDR2 YYDKDF (reference sequence). The CDR3 spans 12 residues. Unmatched junction bases numbered 6, after V lost 7 bases and J lost 7 bases. CDR3 in DNA: TGTGCCACCAAGGGGGCGGAGACTGGCTACACCTTC. It translates to CATKGAETGYTF.

The rearrangement joins TRBV30 to TRBJ1-6; no clear D gene. Germline-derived CDR1 and CDR2 are GTSNPN and SVGIG (reference sequence). V shed 0 bases and J shed 0 bases, with 12 bases lying between them. The length of the CDR3 is 17 residues. In DNA, the CDR3 is TGTGCCTGGAGTGTACGCGGAGCGAGCTCCTATAATTCACCCCTCCACTTT. This translates into CAWSVRGASSYNSPLHF. Full variable domain (outside the CDR3, taken from reference TRBV30 and TRBJ1-6): SQTIHQWPATLVQPVGSPLSLECTVEGTSNPNLYWYRQAAGRGLQLLFYSVGIGQISSEVPQNLSASRPQDRQFILSSKKLLLSDSGFYLCAWSVRGASSYNSPLHFGNGTRLTVT.

V gene TRBV11-3 combines with J gene TRBJ1-1; no clear D gene. The CDR3 has 14 amino acids. The V gene's germline CDR1 is SGHNT and CDR2 YENEEA. With 0 bases removed from V and 1 base from J, the gap between germline ends came to 6 bases. For the CDR3, the DNA is TGTGCCAGCAGCTTAGACAGATCGAACACTGAAGCTTTCTTT. Encoded protein: CASSLDRSNTEAFF.

The gene calls are TRBV10-3 and TRBJ1-2, with TRBD1 identical over 10 bases. The length of the CDR3 is 15 residues. With V trimmed by 5 bases and J by 2 bases, 5 bases remained unmatched. CDR1 and CDR2 (germline): ENHRY, SYGVKD. CDR3 residues: CAISSTGQGNYGYTF. CDR3 nucleotides: TGTGCCATCAGTTCTACGGGACAGGGGAACTATGGCTACACCTTC.

This clone was counted between two and nine times. This sequence joins TRBV6-5 and TRBJ2-7, with D uncertain. The CDR3 totals 14 residues. Trimming removed 2 bases from V and 2 bases from J, with 10 bases in between. CDR1 is MNHEY and CDR2 is SVGAGI in the germline V gene. CDR3 nucleotide sequence: TGTGCCAGCAGTTACATGGACGGAACCTACGAGCAGTACTTC. It yields the protein CASSYMDGTYEQYF.

The chain is built from TRBV7-2 and TRBJ2-7; 7 bases are a match to TRBD1. Trimming removed 5 bases from V and 2 bases from J; junction bases left unmatched: 9. Germline CDR1 and CDR2: SGHTA and FQGNSA. The CDR3 contains 15 residues. CDR3 region: CASSPGSGGTYEQYF. DNA for the CDR3: TGTGCCAGCAGCCCCGGCTCAGGGGGAACCTACGAGCAGTACTTC.